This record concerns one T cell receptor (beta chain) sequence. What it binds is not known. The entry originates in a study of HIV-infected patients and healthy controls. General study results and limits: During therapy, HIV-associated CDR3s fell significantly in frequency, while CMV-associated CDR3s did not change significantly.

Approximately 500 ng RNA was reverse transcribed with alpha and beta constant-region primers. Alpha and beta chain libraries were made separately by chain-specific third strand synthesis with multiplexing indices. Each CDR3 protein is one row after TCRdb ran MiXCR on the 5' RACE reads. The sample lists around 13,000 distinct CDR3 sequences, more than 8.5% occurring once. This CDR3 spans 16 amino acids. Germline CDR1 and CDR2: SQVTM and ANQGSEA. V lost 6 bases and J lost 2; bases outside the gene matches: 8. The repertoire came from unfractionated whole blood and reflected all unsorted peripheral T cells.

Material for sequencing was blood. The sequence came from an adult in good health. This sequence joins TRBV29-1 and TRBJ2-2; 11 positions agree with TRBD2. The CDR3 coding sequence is TGCAGCGTCGGGGGACTAGCGGCTAAAAACACCGGGGAGCTGTTTTTT. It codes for CSVGGLAAKNTGELFF.